This T cell receptor (beta chain) was sequenced in a study of human T cells and chemical hapten exposure (dated by TCRdb to the early 2020s). Regarding the study in general: For sensitization, 2% DPC in acetone was applied to a roughly 2 cm by roughly 2 cm area of upper inner arm skin. Throughout the approximately 22-week study period, patients were also given weekly therapeutic DPC doses on the scalp. Libraries were combined into a pool for sequencing, and differences in TCR yield between samples came mainly from small differences in library volumes within the pool. Patch testing was done on the upper back using Finn chambers containing 0.01% DPC, and results were scored after 6 days according to International Contact Dermatitis Research Group standards. Patient blood was sampled pre-sensitization (week 0) and at 2, 6 and about 24 weeks after DPC sensitization. Roughly 30 alopecia patients provided blood for TCR sequencing at one to four time points (pre-sensitization, 2, 6 and 24 weeks). Alopecia areata with under or over 50% scalp involvement, alopecia totalis and alopecia universalis were represented in the patient cohort, which was mostly female. Peripheral blood TCR repertoire changes were tracked in vivo in alopecia patients during primary and secondary sensitization to the hapten diphenylcyclopropenone (DPC).

The time point label, read with the paper, signifies: patch test 1, 2 weeks after DPC sensitization. The meaning of the sample's treatment or condition label: therapeutic diphenylcyclopropenone sensitization with weekly scalp DPC. At every patch-test visit, the blood draw took place before the patch test was put on. Patients were considered eligible if aged 18 to 70, diagnosed with alopecia and deemed suitable for DPC therapy, and patients were excluded if pregnant. Total RNA was extracted from unfractionated whole blood that had been collected in Tempus Blood RNA tubes. On the study overall, not on this receptor specifically: Because every patient had alopecia, a presumed autoimmune disease, the patients' immune response might differ from that of healthy individuals. Repeated subsampling changed both the strength of the expansion versus patch-test correlation and the threshold at which the correlation became significant. Significantly more large CDR3 similarity clusters were formed by expanded TCRs than by pre-sensitization or healthy control sets, consistent with antigen-driven responses. Patch test score was positively correlated with the number of PT1 expanded TCRs, with significance at thresholds 8, 16 and 32 but not at 4. No change with DPC sensitization was found in the number of TCRs above 1 in 1000 frequency, and no evidence of global repertoire structure alterations was found.

Libraries were constructed by RACE. Sequenced using a NextSeq 500. During library preparation, unique molecular identifiers were attached to individual cDNA molecules so that TCRs could be counted quantitatively and reproducibly. Both TCR alpha and TCR beta chains were sequenced from each blood RNA sample. On the study's bioinformatics: Samples had a median of 95,638 TCRs, with a range from 23,224 to 690,600. The Decombinator software suite was used to annotate V, J and CDR3 in the TCR reads. For the PS versus PT1 abundance plots, all samples were subsampled to the same number of TCRs (28,000). Expanded TCRs were defined as absent before sensitization and observed at least eight times at the 2-week time point. TCRdb applied fastp at Q25 and MiXCR to the public reads, then kept only in-frame beta chains. Here each entry gathers all rows of one CDR3 protein and keeps the most common genes and DNA. For this entry, the V and J calls and clone size follow TCRdb and not the study's own pipeline. This sample lists approximately 70,000 distinct CDR3 sequences; 9.8% were detected once. The top ten clonotypes cover roughly 3.3% of the sample.

About this clonotype itself: Its antigen is unknown. No much larger clone exists at a distance of one base, and base qualities are not known.

This clonotype was obtained from a woman aged 40 to 55 with alopecia areata. Some clones in this sample may be carry-over from other donors' samples. This specimen was whole blood, taken in connection with sensitization to the hapten diphenylcyclopropenone (DPC).

Read as DNA, the sequence is TGTGCCAGCAGCTTTAGCGGGGCAACATCCTACGAGCAGTACTTC. Protein translation: CASSFSGATSYEQYF. The chain employs TRBV9 and TRBJ2-7, and 8 bases in between align with TRBD2. V trim: 4 bases; J trim: 1 base; unmatched bases: 7. Reading from cysteine to phenylalanine, the CDR3 counts 15 amino acids. Just CDR3 DNA is preserved here, 45 bases in frame from base 1. CDR1 and CDR2 (SGDLS, YYNGEE) derive from the germline V gene.